This TCR beta chain was identified during a study of blood T cell repertoires in COVID-19. The sample holds one count of this clone. Produced via immunoSEQ multiplex PCR; TCRdb's table is partial and in-frame only. The table has some 240,000 clones, 65% to 85% seen once; the top ten hold about 3.5%. This receptor was taken from a man aged 50-59 years who had recovered from COVID-19. What was sequenced was PBMCs or T cells enriched from blood (not recorded which).

DNA of the CDR3: TGTGCCATCAGTGGAAAACAGGGGAGAGGGGAAGGAAATCCTGAAGCTTTCTTT. Translating it yields CAISGKQGRGEGNPEAFF. This chain joins TRBV10-3 and TRBJ1-1, with TRBD1 identical over 7 bases. Germline V CDR1 and CDR2: ENHRY, SYGVKD. This CDR3 has 18 residues. Trimming at V came to 4 bases and at J to 6 bases, leaving 20 bases not matched to a gene.